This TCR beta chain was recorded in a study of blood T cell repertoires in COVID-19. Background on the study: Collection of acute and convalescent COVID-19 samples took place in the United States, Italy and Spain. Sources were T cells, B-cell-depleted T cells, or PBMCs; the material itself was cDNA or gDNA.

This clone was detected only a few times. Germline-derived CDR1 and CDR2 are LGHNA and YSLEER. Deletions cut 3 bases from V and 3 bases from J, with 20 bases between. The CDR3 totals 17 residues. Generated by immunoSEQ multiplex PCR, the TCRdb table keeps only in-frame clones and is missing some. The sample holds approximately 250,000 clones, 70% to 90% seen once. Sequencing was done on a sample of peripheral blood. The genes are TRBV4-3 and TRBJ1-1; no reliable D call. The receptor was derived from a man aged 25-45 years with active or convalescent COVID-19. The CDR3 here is CASSQHRAPGGYTEAFF. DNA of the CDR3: TGCGCCAGCAGCCAGCACAGAGCCCCCGGAGGCTACACTGAAGCTTTCTTT.